These T cell receptor beta chains were read from a single sample in a study of blood T cell repertoires in COVID-19. This table comes from immunoSEQ multiplex PCR, and its TCRdb copy is limited to in-frame clones, with some not included. Among fewer than 400,000 clones, around 86% were seen once, and the ten largest hold about 4.6%. The sequencing sample was made of PBMCs or T cells enriched from blood (not recorded which). The receptor source for this set is a man in his thirties or forties who had recovered from COVID-19. CDR3s include the opening cysteine and the closing phenylalanine or tryptophan. D genes are given only for firm matches. Clone size is given for some rows only: seen once, a few or many times, or a class if the clone is expanded.

V gene,clone size,D gene,J gene,CDR3 DNA,CDR3 protein
TRBV7-9,-,TRBD1,TRBJ1-2,TGTGCCAGCAGCCCGGGTTTCGGAACAGGGGATGGCTACACCTTC,CASSPGFGTGDGYTF
TRBV7-9,-,TRBD1,TRBJ2-1,TGTGCCAGCAGCCATGGGACAGGACGATACAATGAGCAGTTCTTC,CASSHGTGRYNEQFF
TRBV6-5,-,-,TRBJ1-1,TGTGCCAGCAGTTTATCGCGGGGTGAAGCTTTCTTT,CASSLSRGEAFF
TRBV9,-,-,TRBJ2-5,TGTGCCAGCAGTAGCGGATACCAAGAGACCCAGTACTTC,CASSSGYQETQYF
TRBV7-7,few,TRBD1,TRBJ2-7,TGTGCTAGCAGCCTCGGACAGGGGGCGATCGGCTACGAGCAGTACTTC,CASSLGQGAIGYEQYF
TRBV5-1,-,TRBD2,TRBJ2-1,TGCGCCAGCAGCTCTCCCGGACTAGCGGGGGGTGAGCAGTTCTTC,CASSSPGLAGGEQFF
TRBV11-3,-,TRBD2,TRBJ2-5,TGTGCCAGCAGCTACACCGGGACTAGAGGGGGAACCCAGTACTTC,CASSYTGTRGGTQYF
TRBV4-1,-,TRBD2,TRBJ2-1,TGCGCCAGCACCTCTTTGGGGGGGGACTACAATGAGCAGTTCTTC,CASTSLGGDYNEQFF
TRBV6-1,-,TRBD2,TRBJ2-7,TGTGCCAGCAGTGAAGCCGGAATTTGGGGCGGGGGGCCCTACGAGCAGTACTTC,CASSEAGIWGGGPYEQYF
TRBV29-1,few,TRBD2,TRBJ2-7,TGCAGCGTGGAACTAGCGGGAGGGCCTTTAAACGAGCAGTACTTC,CSVELAGGPLNEQYF
TRBV9,-,-,TRBJ1-6,TGTGCCAGCAGCGCTAGGGGCCAGGGAGGTAGATCACCCCTCCACTTT,CASSARGQGGRSPLHF
TRBV4-1,-,TRBD1,TRBJ2-5,TGCGCCAGCAGCCGCCGATCAGGGGGATTGGGAGAGACCCAGTACTTC,CASSRRSGGLGETQYF
TRBV24-1,-,TRBD2,TRBJ2-1,TGTGCCACCAGTGACCGGACTAGCGGGACTTTCAATGAGCAGTTCTTC,CATSDRTSGTFNEQFF
TRBV29-1,once,TRBD1,TRBJ2-3,TGCAGCGTCGGTTCAGGGGGCTCGGGCACAGATACGCAGTATTTT,CSVGSGGSGTDTQYF
TRBV14,-,-,TRBJ2-1,TGTGCCAGCAGCCAAGATAGGGGGACACAGCAGTTCTTC,CASSQDRGTQQFF
TRBV11-2,-,-,TRBJ2-1,TGTGCCAGCAGCACCCGGAGCTCCTACAATGAGCAGTTCTTC,CASSTRSSYNEQFF
TRBV7-9,-,-,TRBJ1-1,TGTGCCAGCAGCTTACGGGGTTCGAACACTGAAGCTTTCTTT,CASSLRGSNTEAFF
TRBV7-9,-,TRBD1,TRBJ1-1,TGTGCCAGCAGCCCGACAGGGGGCGTATCGAGAGCTTTCTTT,CASSPTGGVSRAFF
TRBV9,-,TRBD2,TRBJ2-3,TGTGCCAGCAGCGCCACTAGCGGGGGGGCCGCAGATACGCAGTATTTT,CASSATSGGAADTQYF
TRBV19,few,-,TRBJ2-7,TGTGCCAGTAGTATAGGACAGGAAAGCTACGAGCAGTACTTC,CASSIGQESYEQYF
TRBV27,-,-,TRBJ1-2,TGTGCCAGCAGCACCCGGGGGTATGGCTACACCTTC,CASSTRGYGYTF
TRBV5-1,once,-,TRBJ2-1,TGCGCCAGCAGCTTGGCGGGGGGCGACTACAATGAGCAGTTCTTC,CASSLAGGDYNEQFF
TRBV28,-,TRBD1,TRBJ1-2,TGTGCCAGCACCCCGACAGGGGGGTTAGTGAGTGGCTACACCTTC,CASTPTGGLVSGYTF
TRBV15,-,-,TRBJ2-5,TGTGCCACCAGCCCCAGGTACCAAGAGACCCAGTACTTC,CATSPRYQETQYF
TRBV5-6,-,-,TRBJ2-3,TGTGCCAGCAGCTCGACAGATACGCAGTATTTT,CASSSTDTQYF
TRBV14,many,-,TRBJ2-2,TGTGCCAGCAGCCACTTGGGCCAGGGAGGCACCGGGGAGCTGTTTTTT,CASSHLGQGGTGELFF
TRBV27,-,-,TRBJ1-4,TGTGCCAGCAGTACCCTCCAGGGTCCCGAAAAACTGTTTTTT,CASSTLQGPEKLFF
TRBV6-5,-,TRBD1,TRBJ1-2,TGTGCCAGCAGTTACACAACGGGACAGGGCTATGGCTACACCTTC,CASSYTTGQGYGYTF
TRBV19,-,-,TRBJ1-2,TGTGCCAGTAGTATCTTCTGGGCCTCTCGCCGCAATGGCTACACCTTC,CASSIFWASRRNGYTF
TRBV18,-,-,TRBJ1-1,TGTGCCAGCTCACCTCGACTAAACACTGAAGCTTTCTTT,CASSPRLNTEAFF
TRBV7-8,-,TRBD1,TRBJ1-1,TGTGCCAGCAGCCGGGACAGGCTGAACACTGAAGCTTTCTTT,CASSRDRLNTEAFF
TRBV5-4,-,TRBD2,TRBJ2-3,TGTGCCAGCAGCTTGAAGCCTAGCGGGAACACAGATACGCAGTATTTT,CASSLKPSGNTDTQYF
TRBV6-1,-,-,TRBJ2-7,TGTGCCAGCAGTGAAGTCATGTTCTCCTACGAGCAGTACTTC,CASSEVMFSYEQYF